The sequence of this T cell receptor (beta chain) was determined in a study of shared clonotypes between healthy human individuals. The wider study: Per donor, three plates held CD4 naive cells, three held CD4 memory, two held CD8 naive and one held CD8 memory. Overall study results and limits: When naive CD4 clonotypes were compared across a few donors, around 5% were shared.

Sequencing was performed with immunoSEQ multiplex PCR; in TCRdb, only in-frame clones are kept and a portion is missing. The table shows around 610,000 clones, with about 96% occurring only once. The V end lost 6 bases, the J end lost 4 bases, and 14 bases lay between the germline ends. This CDR3 has 14 amino acids. Germline V gene lookup returns CDR1 MDHEN and CDR2 SYDVKM. With respect to this clone: What it binds is not known.

Cells designated naive CD8 were CD45RO-negative and were positively selected for CCR7, with terminally differentiated effector memory CD45RA+ cells excluded. The J gene is TRBJ2-3, the V gene TRBV28; possible D gene TRBD1, 6 bases. Sequencing was carried out using naive CD8+ T cells sorted from blood. This sequence originates from a young woman in good health. The CDR3 nucleotides are TGTGCCAGCAGCCGGAACAGGGTTCCAGATACGCAGTATTTT. The encoded protein is CASSRNRVPDTQYF.